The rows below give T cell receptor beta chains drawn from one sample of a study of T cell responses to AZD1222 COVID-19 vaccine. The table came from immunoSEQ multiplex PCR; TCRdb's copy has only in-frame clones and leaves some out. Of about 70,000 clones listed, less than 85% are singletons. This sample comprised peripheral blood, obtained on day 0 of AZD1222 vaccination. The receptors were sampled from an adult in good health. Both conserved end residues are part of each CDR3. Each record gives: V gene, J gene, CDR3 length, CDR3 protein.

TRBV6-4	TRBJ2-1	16	CASSDTDRVVWNEQFF
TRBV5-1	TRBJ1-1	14	CASSPGVLHTEAFF
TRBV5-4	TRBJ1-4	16	CASSFSGGATNEKLFF
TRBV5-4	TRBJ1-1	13	CASSRQGATEAFF
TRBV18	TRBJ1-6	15	CASSPNEGGNSPLHF
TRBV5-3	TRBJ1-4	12	CARSPTNEKLFF
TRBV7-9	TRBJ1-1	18	CASSAPRDRGHMNTEAFF
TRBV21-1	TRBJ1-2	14	CASSTQGPGGGYTF
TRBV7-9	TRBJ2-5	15	CASSFGDRTQETQYF
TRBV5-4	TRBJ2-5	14	CASSLVGQKETQYF
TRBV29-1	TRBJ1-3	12	CSVAGTGDTIYF
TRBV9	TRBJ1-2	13	CASSVPGGNGYTF
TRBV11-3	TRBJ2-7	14	CASSFSEGPYEQYF
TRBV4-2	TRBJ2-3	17	CASSQGLLAGSTDTQYF
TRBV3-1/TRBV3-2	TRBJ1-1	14	CASSQDRGTGVAFF
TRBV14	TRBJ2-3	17	CASSLVLLAGVADTQYF
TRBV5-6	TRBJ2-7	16	CASSLVAGGSPYEQYF
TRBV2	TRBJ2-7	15	CASTRTSGRPYEQYF
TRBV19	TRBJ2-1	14	CASSSHLATNEQFF
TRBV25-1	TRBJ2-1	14	CASTPGQGYNEQFF
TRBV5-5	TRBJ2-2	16	CASSLVASGGTGELFF
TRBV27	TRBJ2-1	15	CASSFSGLRYNEQFF
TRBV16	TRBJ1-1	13	CASLDTLNTEAFF
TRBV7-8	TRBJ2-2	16	CASSPQGSLAREELFF
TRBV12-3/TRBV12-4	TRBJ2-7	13	CASSNRDNYEQYF
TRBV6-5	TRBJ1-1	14	CASRKTGLGTEAFF
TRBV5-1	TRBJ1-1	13	CASSYGLNTEAFF
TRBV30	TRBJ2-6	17	CAWSPPFPGTGANVLTF
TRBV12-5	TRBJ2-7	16	CASGLLQGLKFYEQYF
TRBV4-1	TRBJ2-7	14	CASSLGLSSYEQYF
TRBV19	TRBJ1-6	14	CASSPRQGDSPLHF
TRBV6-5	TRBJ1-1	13	CASSTTSGTEAFF
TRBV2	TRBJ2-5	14	CATADLAGQETQYF
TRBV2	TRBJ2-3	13	CASSDWGGGARFF
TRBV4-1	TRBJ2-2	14	CASSQGWGGGELFF
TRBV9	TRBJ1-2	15	CATSGSNSLNYGYTF
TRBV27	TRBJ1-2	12	CASSSPNYGYTF
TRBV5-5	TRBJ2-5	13	CASSLQLQETQYF
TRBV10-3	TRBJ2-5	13	CAITRAPQETQYF
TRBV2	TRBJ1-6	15	CASSETWGGNSPLHF
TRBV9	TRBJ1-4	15	CASSVGGTDLEKLFF
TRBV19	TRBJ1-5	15	CASSIFWGANQPQHF
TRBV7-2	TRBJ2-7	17	CASSLEKGASWTYEQYF
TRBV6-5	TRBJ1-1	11	CASTMNTEAFF
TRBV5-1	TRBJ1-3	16	CASSLDQPGTGNTIYF
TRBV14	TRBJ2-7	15	CASSLATGAMYEQYF
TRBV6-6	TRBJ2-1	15	CASSYVGEAFDEQFF
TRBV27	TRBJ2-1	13	CASSRSGGNEQFF
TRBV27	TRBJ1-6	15	CASSPRTGRDSPLHF
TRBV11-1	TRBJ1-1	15	CASSLSGQGGTEAFF
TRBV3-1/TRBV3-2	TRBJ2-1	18	CASSSTSGGSSSYNEQFF
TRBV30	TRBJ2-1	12	CAWSVGWNEQFF
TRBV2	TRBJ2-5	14	CASSSLDLGETQYF
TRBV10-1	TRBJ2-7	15	CASSEALAGGIEQYF
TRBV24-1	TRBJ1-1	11	CATPLRLKAFF
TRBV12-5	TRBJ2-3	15	CASGLGLTGTDTQYF
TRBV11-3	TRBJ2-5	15	CASSFQRVYQETQYF